This T cell receptor beta chain was captured by sequencing in a study of blood T cell repertoires in COVID-19. The ends lost 3 bases at V and 2 bases at J; junction bases unmatched: 0. The germline V gene encodes CDR1 SGDLS and CDR2 YYNGEE. The CDR3 consists of 13 residues. Profiled with immunoSEQ multiplex PCR; TCRdb holds only in-frame clones, not every one. The repertoire holds 400,000 to 450,000 clones, with around 90% as singletons. The rearrangement uses TRBV9 and TRBJ2-7; 9 bases agree with TRBD1. Sample: peripheral blood. The sequence came from a man younger than 35 with COVID-19, enrolled during active disease. The CDR3 is CASSGQGAYEQYF. The CDR3, as DNA: TGTGCCAGCAGCGGACAGGGGGCCTACGAGCAGTACTTC.